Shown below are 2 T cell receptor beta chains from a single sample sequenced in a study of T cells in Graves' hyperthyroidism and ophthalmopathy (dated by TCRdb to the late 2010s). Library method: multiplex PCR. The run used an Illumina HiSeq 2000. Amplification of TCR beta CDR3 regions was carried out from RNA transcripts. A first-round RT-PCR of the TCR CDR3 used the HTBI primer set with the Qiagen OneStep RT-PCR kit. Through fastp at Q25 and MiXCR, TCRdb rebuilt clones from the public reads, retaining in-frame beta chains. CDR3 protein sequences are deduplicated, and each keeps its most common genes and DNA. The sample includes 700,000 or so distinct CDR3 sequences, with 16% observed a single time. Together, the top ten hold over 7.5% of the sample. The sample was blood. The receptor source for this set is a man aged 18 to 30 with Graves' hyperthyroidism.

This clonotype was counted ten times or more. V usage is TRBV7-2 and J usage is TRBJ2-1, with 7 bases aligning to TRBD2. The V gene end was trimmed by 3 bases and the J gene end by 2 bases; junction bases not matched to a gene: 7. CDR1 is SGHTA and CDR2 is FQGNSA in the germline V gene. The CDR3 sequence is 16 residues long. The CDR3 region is CASSFGGSMTYNEQFF. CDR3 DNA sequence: TGTGCCAGCAGCTTCGGCGGGAGTATGACCTACAATGAGCAGTTCTTC.

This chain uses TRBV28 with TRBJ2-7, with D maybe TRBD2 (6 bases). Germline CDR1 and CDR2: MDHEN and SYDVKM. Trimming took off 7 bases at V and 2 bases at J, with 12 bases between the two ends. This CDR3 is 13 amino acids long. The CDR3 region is CASKEGVTYEQYF. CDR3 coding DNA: TGTGCCAGCAAGGAGGGAGTTACCTACGAGCAGTACTTC.